The 16 T cell receptor beta chains presented below share a single source sample, sequenced in a study of radiotherapy plus CTLA-4 blockade in lung cancer. Produced via immunoSEQ multiplex PCR; TCRdb's table is partial and in-frame only. In the table there are tens of thousands of clones, about 73% of which are singletons. The source was peripheral blood, collected from a patient treated with radiotherapy plus ipilimumab. These TCRs come from a human donor with non-small cell lung cancer who had stable disease on radiotherapy plus ipilimumab.

The chain couples TRBV28 to TRBJ1-6; no firm D call. The ends were cut back, 6 bases at V and 10 bases at J, with 10 bases in the middle. The germline V gene encodes CDR1 MDHEN and CDR2 SYDVKM. This CDR3 contains 12 residues. Here the CDR3 DNA reads TGTGCCAGCAGCTACGAGGGCTCACCCCTCCACTTT. It codes for CASSYEGSPLHF.

The chain joins TRBV10-3 to TRBJ2-1; 10 bases are shared with TRBD1. Germline V gene sequence: CDR1 ENHRY, CDR2 SYGVKD. This CDR3 spans 11 amino acids. V gave up 4 bases and J gave up 15 bases; unmatched junction bases: 3. For the CDR3, the DNA is TGTGCCATCAGTGGGGACAGGGGTGTGTTCTTC. Amino acid sequence: CAISGDRGVFF.

The chain carries TRBV7-2 and TRBJ2-2, with D perhaps matching TRBD2 (5 bases). The CDR3 covers 15 residues. Germline loops: CDR1 SGHTA, CDR2 FQGNSA. The V and J ends lost 0 bases and 6 bases respectively, with 11 bases between them. This CDR3 reads CASSLAPGIAGELFF. Written as DNA, the CDR3 is TGTGCCAGCAGCTTAGCGCCGGGGATTGCCGGGGAGCTGTTTTTT. Full variable domain (outside the CDR3, taken from reference TRBV7-2 and TRBJ2-2): GAGVSQSPSNKVTEKGKDVELRCDPISGHTALYWYRQSLGQGLEFLIYFQGNSAPDKSGLPSDRFSAERTGGSVSTLTIQRTQQEDSAVYLCASSLAPGIAGELFFGEGSRLTVL.

The chain employs TRBV5-2 and TRBJ2-6; the table names TRBD2, a call not compared with the DNA. TRBV5-2 is a pseudogene locus. This CDR3 comprises 18 residues. The CDR3 nucleotides read TGTGCCAGCAATTCCATGGGGAGTACACAAAGTCGGGCCAACGTCCTGACTTTC. It yields the protein CASNSMGSTQSRANVLTF.

The V gene is TRBV5-6, the J gene TRBJ2-2; the D is unclear. Germline V gene lookup returns CDR1 SGHDT and CDR2 YYEEEE. The CDR3 totals 11 residues. V was pared by 4 bases and J by 4 bases, with 2 bases between. Here the CDR3 DNA reads TGTGCCAGCAGCCGCACCGGGGAGCTGTTTTTT. It codes for CASSRTGELFF.

CDR3 sequence: CASSATGYDEQYV. CDR3 coding DNA: TGCGCCAGCAGCGCTACAGGGTACGACGAGCAGTACGTC. This chain uses TRBV5-1 with TRBJ2-7, with D perhaps matching TRBD1 (6 bases). Germline V gene sequence: CDR1 SGHRS, CDR2 YFSETQ. V was shortened by 4 bases and J by 5 bases, with 13 bases between the two germline ends. This CDR3 region has 13 residues.

This clone was found once. This chain connects TRBV7-6 to TRBJ2-5, with 8 bases fitting TRBD1. Germline V CDR1 and CDR2: SGHVS, FNYEAQ. The ends lost 5 bases at V and 6 bases at J; junction bases unmatched: 11. The CDR3 is 15 residues long. The CDR3, as DNA: TGTGCCAGCAGCGATCTGAGACAGGGGCAGAAGACCCAGTACTTC. Its protein product is CASSDLRQGQKTQYF.

The chain links TRBV6-5 to TRBJ2-2; TRBD1 matches 9 bases. V lost 6 bases, J lost 1 base, and 3 bases stayed unmatched. Germline loops: CDR1 MNHEY, CDR2 SVGAGI. The CDR3 runs 15 residues. This CDR3 is CASRDRGWNTGELFF. The CDR3 bases are TGTGCCAGCAGGGACAGGGGTTGGAACACCGGGGAGCTGTTTTTT.

The chain couples TRBV2 to TRBJ2-7, with a weak D call TRBD1 (5 bases). With 7 bases removed from V and 5 bases from J, the gap between germline ends came to 18 bases. The CDR3 covers 14 residues. In germline, CDR1 is SNHLY, CDR2 FYNNEI. The CDR3 region is CASISQGRRNEQYF. CDR3 DNA sequence: TGTGCCAGCATCTCCCAGGGCAGGAGAAACGAGCAGTACTTC.

The chain combines TRBV5-4 with TRBJ2-3; D is possibly TRBD2 (5 bases). The CDR3 spans 14 residues. The V end lost 0 bases, the J end lost 6 bases, and 11 bases lay between the germline ends. Germline V gene sequence: CDR1 SGHNT, CDR2 YYREEE (reference sequence). The CDR3 protein is CASSLAAAADTQYF. The CDR3 coding sequence is TGTGCCAGCAGCTTGGCGGCAGCGGCGGATACGCAGTATTTT.

The chain combines TRBV19 with TRBJ1-5, with unresolved D. The CDR3 is 15 residues long. The germline gives CDR1 LNHDA, CDR2 SQIVND (reference sequence). Trimming shortened V by 9 bases and J by 0 bases, and 15 bases separated the two germline ends. The CDR3 region is CASRTQEYSNQPQHF. CDR3 bases: TGTGCCAGCCGAACTCAGGAATATAGCAATCAGCCCCAGCATTTT.

The chain links TRBV27 to TRBJ2-7, with TRBD2 matching over 8 bases. Losses at the gene ends were 5 bases for V and 3 bases for J; bases not matched to a gene: 9. CDR3 size: 15 residues. Germline CDR1 reads MNHEY; CDR2 reads SMNVEV (reference sequence). The CDR3 reads CASSPGGAAGYEQYV. CDR3 nucleotide sequence: TGTGCCAGCAGTCCCGGGGGGGCTGCAGGCTACGAGCAGTACGTC.

This rearrangement joins TRBV7-9 to TRBJ1-1, with D unclear. Between the trimmed V and J ends, which lost 6 bases and 0 bases, there was a span of 11 bases. Per the germline V gene, CDR1 is SEHNR and CDR2 is FQNEAQ (reference sequence). This CDR3 region has 14 residues. The CDR3 bases are TGTGCCAGCAGTCTTAATACGATGAACACTGAAGCTTTCTTT. This codes for CASSLNTMNTEAFF.

The chain couples TRBV11-1 to TRBJ2-6, with a possible D match to TRBD2 (5 bases). The CDR3 is made up of 18 amino acids. CDR1 SGHAT and CDR2 FQDESV come from the germline V gene (reference sequence). V was clipped by 0 bases and J by 0 bases, with 12 bases between them. The CDR3: CASSLAWTGISGANVLTF. CDR3 sequence (DNA): TGTGCCAGCAGCTTAGCCTGGACGGGGATCTCTGGGGCCAACGTCCTGACTTTC.

The chain employs TRBV18 and TRBJ1-4; TRBD1 is a possible D gene (5 bases). Germline V lookup: CDR1 KGHSH, CDR2 LQKENI. The CDR3 runs 16 residues. With 3 bases removed from V and 5 bases from J, the gap between germline ends came to 16 bases. CDR3 residues: CASSPTTPGRNEKLFF. As DNA, the CDR3 is TGTGCCAGCTCACCGACCACCCCGGGGCGGAATGAAAAACTGTTTTTT.

This clone has a single count. V is TRBV10-3 and J is TRBJ1-5, with 7 positions matching TRBD1. With V trimmed by 0 bases and J by 0 bases, 5 bases remained unmatched. The CDR3 runs to 17 residues. Per the germline V gene, CDR1 is ENHRY and CDR2 is SYGVKD. The CDR3 coding sequence is TGTGCCATCAGTGAGTCCATAGGGACAGATAGCAATCAGCCCCAGCATTTT. Translation: CAISESIGTDSNQPQHF.